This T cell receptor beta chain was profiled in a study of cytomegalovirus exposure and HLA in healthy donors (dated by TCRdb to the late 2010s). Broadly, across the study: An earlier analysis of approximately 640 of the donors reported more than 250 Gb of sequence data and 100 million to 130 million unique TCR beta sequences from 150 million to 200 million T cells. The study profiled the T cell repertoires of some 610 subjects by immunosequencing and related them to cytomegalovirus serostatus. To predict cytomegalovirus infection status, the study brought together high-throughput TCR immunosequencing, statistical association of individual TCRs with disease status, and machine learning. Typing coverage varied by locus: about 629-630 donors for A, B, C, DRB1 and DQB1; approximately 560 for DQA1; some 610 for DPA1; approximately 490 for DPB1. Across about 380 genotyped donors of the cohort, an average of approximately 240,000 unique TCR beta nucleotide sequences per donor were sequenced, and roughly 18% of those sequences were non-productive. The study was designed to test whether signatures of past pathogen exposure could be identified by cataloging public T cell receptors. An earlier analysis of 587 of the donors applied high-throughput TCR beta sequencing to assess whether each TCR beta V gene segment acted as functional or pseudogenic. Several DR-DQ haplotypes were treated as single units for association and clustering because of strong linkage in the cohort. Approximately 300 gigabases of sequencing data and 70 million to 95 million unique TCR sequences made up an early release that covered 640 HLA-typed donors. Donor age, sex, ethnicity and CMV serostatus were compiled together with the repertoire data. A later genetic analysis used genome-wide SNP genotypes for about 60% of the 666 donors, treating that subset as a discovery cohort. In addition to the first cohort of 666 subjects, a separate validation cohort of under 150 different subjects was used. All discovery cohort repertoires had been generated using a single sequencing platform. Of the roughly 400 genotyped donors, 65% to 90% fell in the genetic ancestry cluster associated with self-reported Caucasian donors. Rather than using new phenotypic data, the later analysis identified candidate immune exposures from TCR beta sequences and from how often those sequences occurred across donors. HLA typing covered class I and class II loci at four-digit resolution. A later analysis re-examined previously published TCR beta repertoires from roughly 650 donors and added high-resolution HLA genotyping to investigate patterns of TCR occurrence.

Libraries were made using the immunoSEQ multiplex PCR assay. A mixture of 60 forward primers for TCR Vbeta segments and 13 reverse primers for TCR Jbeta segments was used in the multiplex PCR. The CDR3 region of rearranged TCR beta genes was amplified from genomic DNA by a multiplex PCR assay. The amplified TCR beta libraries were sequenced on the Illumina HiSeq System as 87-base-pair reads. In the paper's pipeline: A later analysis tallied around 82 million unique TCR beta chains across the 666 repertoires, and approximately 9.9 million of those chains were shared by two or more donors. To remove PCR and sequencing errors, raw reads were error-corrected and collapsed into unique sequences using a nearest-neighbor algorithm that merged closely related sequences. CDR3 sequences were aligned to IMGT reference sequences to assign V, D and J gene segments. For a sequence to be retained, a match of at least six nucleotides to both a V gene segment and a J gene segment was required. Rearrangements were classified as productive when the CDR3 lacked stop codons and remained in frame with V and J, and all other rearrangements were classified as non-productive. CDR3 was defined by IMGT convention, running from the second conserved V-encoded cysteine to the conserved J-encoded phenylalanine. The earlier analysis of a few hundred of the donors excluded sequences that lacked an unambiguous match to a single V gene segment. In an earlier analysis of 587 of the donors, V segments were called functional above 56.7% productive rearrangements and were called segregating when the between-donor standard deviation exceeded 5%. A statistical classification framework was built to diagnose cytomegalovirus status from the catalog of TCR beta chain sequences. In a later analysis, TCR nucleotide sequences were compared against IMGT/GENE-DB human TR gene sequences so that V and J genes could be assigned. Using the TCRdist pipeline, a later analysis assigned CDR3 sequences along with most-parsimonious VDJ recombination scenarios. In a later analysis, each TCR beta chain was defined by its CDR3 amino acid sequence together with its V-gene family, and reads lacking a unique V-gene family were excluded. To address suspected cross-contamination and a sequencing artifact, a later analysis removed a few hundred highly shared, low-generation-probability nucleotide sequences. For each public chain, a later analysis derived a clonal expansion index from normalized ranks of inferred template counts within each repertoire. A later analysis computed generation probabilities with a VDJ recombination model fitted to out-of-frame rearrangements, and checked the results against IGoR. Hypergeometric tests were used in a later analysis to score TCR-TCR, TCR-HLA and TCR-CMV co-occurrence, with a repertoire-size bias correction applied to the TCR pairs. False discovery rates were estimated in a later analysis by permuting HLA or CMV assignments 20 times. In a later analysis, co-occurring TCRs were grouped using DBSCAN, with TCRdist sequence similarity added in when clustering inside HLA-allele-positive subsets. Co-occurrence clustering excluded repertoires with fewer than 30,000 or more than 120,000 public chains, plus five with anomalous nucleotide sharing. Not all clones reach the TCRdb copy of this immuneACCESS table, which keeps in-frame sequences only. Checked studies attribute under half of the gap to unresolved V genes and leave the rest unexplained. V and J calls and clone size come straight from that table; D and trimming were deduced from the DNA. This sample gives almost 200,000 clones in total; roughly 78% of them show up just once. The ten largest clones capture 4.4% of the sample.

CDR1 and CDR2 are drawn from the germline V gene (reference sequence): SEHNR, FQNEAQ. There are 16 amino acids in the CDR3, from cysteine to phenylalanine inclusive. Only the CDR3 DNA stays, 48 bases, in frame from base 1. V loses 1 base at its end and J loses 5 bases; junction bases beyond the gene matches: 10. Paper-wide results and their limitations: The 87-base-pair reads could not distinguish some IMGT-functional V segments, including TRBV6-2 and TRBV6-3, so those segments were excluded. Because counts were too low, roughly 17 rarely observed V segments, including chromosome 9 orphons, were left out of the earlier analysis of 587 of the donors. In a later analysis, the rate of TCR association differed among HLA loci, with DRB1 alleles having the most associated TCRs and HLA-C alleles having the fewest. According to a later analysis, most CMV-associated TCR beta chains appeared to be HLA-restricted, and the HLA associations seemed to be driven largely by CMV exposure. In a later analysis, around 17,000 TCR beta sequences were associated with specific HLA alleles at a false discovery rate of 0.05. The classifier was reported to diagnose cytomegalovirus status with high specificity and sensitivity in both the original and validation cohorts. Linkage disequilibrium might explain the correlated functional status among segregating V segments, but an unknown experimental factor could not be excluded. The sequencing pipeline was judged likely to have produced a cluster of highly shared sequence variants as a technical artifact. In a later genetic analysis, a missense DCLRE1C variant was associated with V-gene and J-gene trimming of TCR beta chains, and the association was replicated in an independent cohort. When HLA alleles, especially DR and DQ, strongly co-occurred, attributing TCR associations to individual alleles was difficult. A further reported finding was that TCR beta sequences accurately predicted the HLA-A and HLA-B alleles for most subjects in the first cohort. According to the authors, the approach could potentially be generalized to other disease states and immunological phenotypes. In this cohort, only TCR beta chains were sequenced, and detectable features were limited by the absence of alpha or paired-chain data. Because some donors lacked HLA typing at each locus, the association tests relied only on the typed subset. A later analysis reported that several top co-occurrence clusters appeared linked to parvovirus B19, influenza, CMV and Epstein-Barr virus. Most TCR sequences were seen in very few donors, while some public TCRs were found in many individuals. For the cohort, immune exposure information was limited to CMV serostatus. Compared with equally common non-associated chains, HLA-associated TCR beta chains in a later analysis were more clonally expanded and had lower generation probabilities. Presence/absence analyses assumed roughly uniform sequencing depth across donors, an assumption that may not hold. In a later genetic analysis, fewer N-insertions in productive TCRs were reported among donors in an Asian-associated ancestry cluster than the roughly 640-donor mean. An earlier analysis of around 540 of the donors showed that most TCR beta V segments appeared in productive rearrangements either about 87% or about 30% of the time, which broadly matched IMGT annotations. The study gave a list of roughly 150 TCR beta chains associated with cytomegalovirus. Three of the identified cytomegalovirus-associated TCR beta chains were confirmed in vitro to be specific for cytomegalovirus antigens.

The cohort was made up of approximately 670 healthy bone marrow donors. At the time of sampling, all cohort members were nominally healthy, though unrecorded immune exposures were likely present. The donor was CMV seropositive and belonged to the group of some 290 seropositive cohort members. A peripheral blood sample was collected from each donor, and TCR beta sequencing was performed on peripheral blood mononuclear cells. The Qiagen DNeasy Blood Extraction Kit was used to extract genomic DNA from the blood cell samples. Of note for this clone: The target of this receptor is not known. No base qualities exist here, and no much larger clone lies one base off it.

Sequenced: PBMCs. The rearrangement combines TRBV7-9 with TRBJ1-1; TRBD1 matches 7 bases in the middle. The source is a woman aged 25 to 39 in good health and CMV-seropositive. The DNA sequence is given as TGTGCCAGCAGCTTAGTTCGAAGGGGGCGCTGGACTGAAGCTTTCTTT. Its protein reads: CASSLVRRGRWTEAFF.